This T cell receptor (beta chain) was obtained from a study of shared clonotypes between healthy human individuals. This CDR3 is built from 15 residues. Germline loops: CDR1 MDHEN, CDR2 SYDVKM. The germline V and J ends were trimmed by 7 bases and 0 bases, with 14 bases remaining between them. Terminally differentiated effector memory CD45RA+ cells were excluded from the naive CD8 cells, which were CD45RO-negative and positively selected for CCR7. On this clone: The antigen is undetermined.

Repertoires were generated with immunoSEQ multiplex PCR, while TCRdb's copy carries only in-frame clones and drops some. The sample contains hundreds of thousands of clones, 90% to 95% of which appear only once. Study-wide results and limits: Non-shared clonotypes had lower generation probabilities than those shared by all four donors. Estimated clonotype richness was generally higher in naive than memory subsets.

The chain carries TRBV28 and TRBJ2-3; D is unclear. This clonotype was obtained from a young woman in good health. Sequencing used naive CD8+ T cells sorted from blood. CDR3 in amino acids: CASKPTHYSTDTQYF. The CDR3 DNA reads TGTGCCAGCAAGCCCACGCATTATAGCACAGATACGCAGTATTTT.